This TCR beta chain was identified in a study of blood T cell repertoires in COVID-19. Some clones are missing from TCRdb's copy, which holds only in-frame ones; the method was immunoSEQ multiplex PCR. Counted here are 90,000 to 120,000 clones, approximately 88% occurring once; the ten biggest clones make up less than 6.5%. Germline CDR1 is LGHNA and CDR2 is YSLEER. The length of the CDR3 is 12 residues. V dropped 1 base and J dropped 12 bases, with 9 bases sitting between them. Sequences were obtained from peripheral blood. The V call is TRBV4-3, the J call TRBJ1-4; D not resolved. The TCR comes from a human donor in a cohort sampled during active COVID-19. The CDR3 bases are TGCGCCAGCAGCCAAGTGGGGAGCCAACTGTTTTTT. Protein sequence: CASSQVGSQLFF.